The clone carrying this TCR beta chain was detected only a few times. Its antigen remains unknown. Deletions cut 2 bases from V and 10 bases from J, with 19 bases between. There are 15 residues in the CDR3. These data are taken from a study of post-analysis software for immune sequencing data. On the study more broadly: Progressive-relapsing, secondary progressive and relapsing-remitting multiple sclerosis were among the disease courses included.

The study, taken as a whole, reports: Those with multiple sclerosis, the patient group, showed significantly lower normalized Chao1 diversity than controls. With F measure, samples from one preparation batch clustered together strongly. Included in a set of about 5 TRBV segments more frequent in patients than controls were TRBV5-6, TRBV5-1 and TRBV20-1.

Sequencing libraries made from TCR beta cDNA carried unique molecular identifiers. T cells, about 0.95 to 11 million of them, yielded about half a million cDNA molecules. In TCRdb, the PCR reads were re-called with MiXCR into one record per CDR3 protein. Found here are roughly 650,000 distinct CDR3 sequences, 55% to 70% of them singletons; the top ten hold around 11%. Input material: blood. The chain links TRBV12-3 or TRBV12-4 to TRBJ2-3; the D gene could be TRBD1 or TRBD2 (5 bases each). The TCR was taken from a girl between 2 and 10 years old with multiple sclerosis. The CDR3 sequence: CASSLRRDGSYAQYF. CDR3 DNA: TGTGCCAGCAGTTTACGCCGGGACGGGTCATATGCGCAGTATTTT.